This TCR beta chain derives from a study of metastatic and nonmetastatic thyroid tumors. Each patient went into thyroid surgery without having received any treatment. Per the original methods: Clinicopathological groups of papillary thyroid cancer showed CDR3 differences that were used to build a distant-metastasis classifier. TCRdb reassembled clones from the PCR reads with MiXCR. TCRdb, not the original authors, processed these V and J calls. The table records 15,000 to 20,000 clones, 25% of them present only once. Only a few counts were recorded for this clone. The receptor's source is a female donor with papillary thyroid cancer or a benign thyroid nodule (not recorded which). Some clones in this sample may be carry-over from other donors' samples. Input material: adjacent normal tissue.

The CDR3, as DNA: TGTGCCAGCAGTTTCGGGGGGGCGCGAGATGGCTACACCTTC. Translation: CASSFGGARDGYTF. The rearrangement uses TRBV28 and TRBJ1-2; maybe TRBD1 (6 bases). Trimming left V 3 bases short and J 6 bases short, with 14 bases between. Germline V CDR1 and CDR2: MDHEN, SYDVKM. The CDR3 consists of 14 residues.